Listed here is a single TCR beta chain. Its antigen is not identified. The CDR3 covers 17 residues. Between the trimmed V and J ends, which lost 4 bases and 11 bases, there was a span of 27 bases. Germline CDR1 is SGHVS and CDR2 is FQNEAQ. The data originate from a study of CD8+ T cells in alopecia areata. At the level of the study: Treated patients' severity was scored by percentage of affected scalp area. Notes on the study in general: Scalp clonality, along with expanded CD8+ clones among the top 100, was significantly decreased by tofacitinib. Persistence during tofacitinib was seen for many expanded lesional clones in scalp and blood. Lesional scalp, notably in alopecia totalis/universalis, had clonality above that of normal scalp.

Sequencing templates came from extracted RNA that was reverse transcribed into cDNA. This table comes from immunoSEQ multiplex PCR, and its TCRdb copy is limited to in-frame clones, with some not included. The sample carries 200,000 to 250,000 clones, around 57% recorded once. The treatment is: oral pan-JAK inhibitor, 5-10 mg twice daily. The sequences come from CD4+ T cells sorted from blood, collected at week 4, from a patient treated with tofacitinib. V is TRBV7-8 and J is TRBJ1-5, with D possibly being TRBD1 (5 bases). The sequence derives from a human donor with alopecia areata. The DNA for the CDR3 is TGTGCCAGCAGCTCAGGGACCTCGGGACCAATGGGAGGAGCCCAGCATTTT. It translates to CASSSGTSGPMGGAQHF.